This T cell receptor beta chain originates from a study of CD8 T cells in ankylosing spondylitis. Study-wide points: Characteristic, it appeared, of ankylosing spondylitis blood was a TCR beta motif of 7 or 8 highly homologous variants.

TCRdb re-called the 5' RACE reads through MiXCR, storing one row per CDR3 protein. The sample lists fewer than 750,000 distinct CDR3 sequences, roughly 19% seen once, with around 20% in the top ten. This clonotype was recorded a few times. The antigen is unknown. In germline, CDR1 is SGDLS, CDR2 YYNGEE. CDR3 length: 15 amino acids. V was cut by 0 bases and J by 3 bases, with 13 bases left in between. The genes are TRBV9 and TRBJ2-7; either TRBD1 or TRBD2 may fit D (6 bases each). This clonotype was obtained from a male donor with ankylosing spondylitis. The sequenced sample was blood, either unsorted or a sorted T cell fraction (not recorded which). CDR3: CASSVAPGASYEQYF. CDR3 sequence (DNA): TGTGCCAGCAGCGTAGCCCCGGGGGCGAGCTACGAGCAGTACTTC.